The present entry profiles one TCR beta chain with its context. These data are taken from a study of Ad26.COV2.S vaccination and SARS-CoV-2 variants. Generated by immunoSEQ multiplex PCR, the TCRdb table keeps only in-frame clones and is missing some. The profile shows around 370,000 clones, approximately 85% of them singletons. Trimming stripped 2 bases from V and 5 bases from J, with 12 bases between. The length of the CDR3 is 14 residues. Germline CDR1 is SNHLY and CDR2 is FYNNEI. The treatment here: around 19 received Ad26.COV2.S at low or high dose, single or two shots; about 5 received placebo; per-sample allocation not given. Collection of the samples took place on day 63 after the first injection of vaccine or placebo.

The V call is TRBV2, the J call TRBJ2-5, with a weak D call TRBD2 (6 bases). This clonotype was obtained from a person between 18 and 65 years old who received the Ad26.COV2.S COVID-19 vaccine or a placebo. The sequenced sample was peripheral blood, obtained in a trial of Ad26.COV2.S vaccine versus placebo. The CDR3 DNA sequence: TGTGCCAGCAGTGAAATTAGCGGTCCGGAGACCCAGTACTTC. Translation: CASSEISGPETQYF.